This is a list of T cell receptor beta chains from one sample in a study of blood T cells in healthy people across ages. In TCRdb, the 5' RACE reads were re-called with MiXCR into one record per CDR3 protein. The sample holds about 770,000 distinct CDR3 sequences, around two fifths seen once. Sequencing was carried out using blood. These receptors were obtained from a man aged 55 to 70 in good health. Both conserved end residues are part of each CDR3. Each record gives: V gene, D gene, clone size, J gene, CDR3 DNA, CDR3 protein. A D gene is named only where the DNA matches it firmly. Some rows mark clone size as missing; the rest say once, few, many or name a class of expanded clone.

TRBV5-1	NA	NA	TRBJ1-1	TGCGCCAGCAGCTTGAATCCCAGCGGGGACACTGAAGCTTTCTTT	CASSLNPSGDTEAFF
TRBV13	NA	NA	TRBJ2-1	TGTGCCAGCAGCGCGAGAACTCGGAACTCCTACAATGAGCAGTTCTTC	CASSARTRNSYNEQFF
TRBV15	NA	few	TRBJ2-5	TGTGCCACCAGCAGAGTTCAAGAGACCCAGTACTTC	CATSRVQETQYF
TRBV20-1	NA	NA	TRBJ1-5	TGCAGTGGGACAAGGGAGCTCAATCAGCCCCAGCATTTT	CSGTRELNQPQHF
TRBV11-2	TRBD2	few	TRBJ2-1	TGTGCCAGCAGCTGGGGGACTAGCGGACCTAATGAGCAGTTCTTC	CASSWGTSGPNEQFF
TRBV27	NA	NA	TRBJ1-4	TGTGCCAGCAGTTTAAAGGGCAGGGGTGGTTCAAAACTGTTTTTT	CASSLKGRGGSKLFF
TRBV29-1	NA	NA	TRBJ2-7	TGCAGCGTTGAAGTCGTCCTTTCGGGAGAGCAGTACTTC	CSVEVVLSGEQYF
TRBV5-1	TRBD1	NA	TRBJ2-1	TGCGCCAGCAGCTTCGGGGTGACAGGGTATGAGCAGTTCTTC	CASSFGVTGYEQFF
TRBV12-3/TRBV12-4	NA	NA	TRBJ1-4	TGTGCCAGCAGTTTAGGGTTGAGGGAGGAAGAAAAACTGTTTTTT	CASSLGLREEEKLFF
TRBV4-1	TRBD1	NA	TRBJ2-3	TGCGCCAGCAGCCACTTAGAAGGACAGGGAACTAGCACAGATACGCAGTATTTT	CASSHLEGQGTSTDTQYF
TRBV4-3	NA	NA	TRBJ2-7	TGCGCCAGCAGCCAAGATCTTGGCCCCTCCTACGAGCAGTACTTC	CASSQDLGPSYEQYF